The next 31 T cell receptor beta chains were all read from a single sample in a study of lung T cells in sarcoidosis with Löfgren's syndrome. One entry per CDR3 protein results from TCRdb running MiXCR on the reads. Of around 60,000 distinct CDR3 sequences listed, roughly 20% are singletons. The sequencing input was CD4+ T cells from PBMCs. The receptors come from a human donor with sarcoidosis (Löfgren's syndrome or another form), or a control subject (not recorded which).

The table lists this clonotype with many counts. The CDR3 here is CASSLDGTSTDTQYF. The CDR3 DNA is TGTGCCAGCAGCTTAGACGGGACTAGCACAGATACGCAGTATTTT. The rearrangement joins TRBV7-2 to TRBJ2-3, with D possibly being TRBD2 (6 bases). CDR1 is SGHTA and CDR2 is FQGNSA in the germline V gene. This CDR3 comprises 15 residues. The V end was cut by 1 base, the J end by 0 bases, with 8 bases between. Complete variable domain (other parts from reference TRBV7-2 and TRBJ2-3): GAGVSQSPSNKVTEKGKDVELRCDPISGHTALYWYRQSLGQGLEFLIYFQGNSAPDKSGLPSDRFSAERTGGSVSTLTIQRTQQEDSAVYLCASSLDGTSTDTQYFGPGTRLTVL.

In this sample, this clonotype turned up many times. This chain uses TRBV6-1 with TRBJ2-1; either TRBD1 or TRBD2 may supply D (5 bases each). The CDR3 is made up of 12 amino acids. The germline gives CDR1 MNHNS, CDR2 SASEGT. V was clipped by 8 bases and J by 3 bases, with 8 bases between them. The CDR3 region has the DNA TGTGCCAGCGGGGGAAACTACAATGAGCAGTTCTTC. Encoded protein: CASGGNYNEQFF.

A word on this clonotype: A much more abundant neighbour one base away suggests this may be a read error. The chain links TRBV29-1 to TRBJ2-1, with D possibly TRBD2 on 5 matching bases. CDR1 and CDR2 (germline): SQVTM, ANQGSEA. The CDR3 covers 13 residues. CDR3: CIVERQRDNEQFF. Written as DNA, the CDR3 is TGCATCGTTGAAAGGCAGAGGGACAATGAGCAGTTCTTC.

About this clonotype itself: The CDR3 ends on some other residue instead of the conserved phenylalanine or tryptophan, so this is likely a read error. The V call is TRBV5-4, the J call TRBJ2-3; 7 bases are a match to TRBD1. This CDR3 is built from 17 residues. The V and J ends lost 0 bases and 2 bases, in that order; junction bases with no gene match: 9. Germline CDR1 and CDR2: SGHNT and YYREEE (reference sequence). In DNA form, the CDR3 reads TGTGCCAGCAGCTTGGCGGGCCAGGGGGTCCTCACAGATACGCAGTATCTT. Its translation: CASSLAGQGVLTDTQYL.

This clonotype was detected many times. An end of the junction does not agree with germline; a read error may underlie this. This chain links TRBV7-7 with TRBJ2-5; D might be TRBD2 (5 bases). The CDR3 loop spans 13 amino acids. Germline lookup yields CDR1 SSHAT and CDR2 FNYEAQ (reference sequence). The CDR3 sequence is CASSPSRGETQYF. Here the CDR3 DNA reads TGTGCTAGCAGTCCTTCACGCGGGGAGACCCAGTACTTC.

Many counts were recorded for this clonotype. The V gene is TRBV28, the J gene TRBJ2-5; D is ambiguous. Germline values: CDR1 MDHEN, CDR2 SYDVKM. The length of the CDR3 is 17 residues. Trimming shortened V by 3 bases and J by 0 bases, and 17 bases separated the two germline ends. This CDR3 reads CASSFWPRRSNQETQYF. The CDR3 coding sequence is TGTGCCAGCAGTTTTTGGCCTCGGCGATCGAACCAAGAGACCCAGTACTTC. The whole variable domain, remainder taken from reference TRBV28 and TRBJ2-5, is DVKVTQSSRYLVKRTGEKVFLECVQDMDHENMFWYRQDPGLGLRLIYFSYDVKMKEKGDIPEGYSVSREKKERFSLILESASTNQTSMYLCASSFWPRRSNQETQYFGPGTRLLVL.

This clonotype is termed medium-sized. The V call is TRBV25-1, the J call TRBJ1-6; possible D gene TRBD1, 5 bases. The CDR3 loop spans 13 amino acids. CDR1 MGHDK and CDR2 SYGVNS come from the germline V gene. V was clipped by 3 bases and J by 7 bases, with 7 bases between them. The CDR3 spells CASSDRVNSPLHF. Written as DNA, the CDR3 is TGTGCCAGCAGTGACAGGGTCAATTCACCCCTCCACTTT.

There are many counts of this clonotype. The CDR3 DNA reads as TGTGCCAGCAGCCAGACGACAGGCCCTTACAACTATGGCTACACCTTC. Encoded protein: CASSQTTGPYNYGYTF. The chain is built from TRBV4-2 and TRBJ1-2, with D possibly matching TRBD1 (6 bases). The CDR3 is made up of 16 amino acids. V was pared by 3 bases and J by 2 bases, with 16 bases between. CDR1 and CDR2 (germline): LGHNA, YNFKEQ.

With respect to this clonotype: This may arise from a read error, as a much more abundant clone is one base away. The V and J genes are TRBV20-1 and TRBJ1-1; D is unclear. Germline loops: CDR1 DFQATT, CDR2 SNEGSKA (reference sequence). This CDR3 has 12 residues. Trimming pared 6 bases from V and 4 bases from J, leaving 12 bases between. Written as DNA, the CDR3 is TGCAGTGCCCCAAGGTCGGCCACTGAAGCTTTCTTT. It translates to CSAPRSATEAFF.

Only a few counts were recorded for this clonotype. The V gene is TRBV7-3, the J gene TRBJ1-2; tentatively, D is TRBD1 (5 bases). This CDR3 is built from 15 residues. Germline assignment: CDR1 SGHTA and CDR2 FQGTGA. V lost 5 bases and J 1 base, leaving 14 bases between the germline ends. CDR3 in DNA: TGTGCCAGCAGCCCCAGTGGGACGGATAACTATGGCTACACCTTC. Protein product: CASSPSGTDNYGYTF.

Comment on this clonotype: The junction departs from the called germline gene at one end, perhaps through a read error. The CDR3 region has the DNA TGTGCCGGCGTAGGGGCCGGACTAGCGGGAGGCTCTAGCACAGGTACGCAGTATTTT. It codes for CAGVGAGLAGGSSTGTQYF. The V and J genes are TRBV6-2 or TRBV6-3 and TRBJ2-3; 14 bases fit TRBD2. Germline CDR1 and CDR2: MNHEY and SVGEGT. The CDR3 is 19 residues long.

This chain joins TRBV12-3 or TRBV12-4 and TRBJ1-2; perhaps TRBD1 as D (5 bases). CDR3 length: 13 residues. Deletions cut 5 bases from V and 5 bases from J, with 12 bases between. This CDR3 reads CASSALGDYGYTF. Written as DNA, the CDR3 is TGTGCCAGCAGTGCCCTAGGGGATTATGGCTACACCTTC.

This clonotype was recorded many times. The V and J genes are TRBV6-1 and TRBJ2-1; 9 bases match TRBD2. V lost 1 base and J lost 2; bases outside the gene matches: 12. Germline loops: CDR1 MNHNS, CDR2 SASEGT. This CDR3 region has 19 residues. In DNA form, the CDR3 reads TGTGCCAGCAGTGAAGGGCTAGCGGGGTTCTTAAAGCCCTACAATGAGCAGTTCTTC. Translating it yields CASSEGLAGFLKPYNEQFF.

The chain links TRBV28 to TRBJ2-5; no clear D gene. CDR1 MDHEN and CDR2 SYDVKM come from the germline V gene. The CDR3 extends over 15 amino acids. Trimming left V 3 bases short and J 4 bases short, with 15 bases between. The CDR3 reads CASSLASGIRETQYF. The CDR3 DNA reads as TGTGCCAGCAGTTTGGCCTCGGGTATCCGAGAGACCCAGTACTTC.

The chain combines TRBV18 with TRBJ2-2; D unclear. The CDR3 is 15 residues long. Germline V gene sequence: CDR1 KGHSH, CDR2 LQKENI. The V end was cut by 2 bases, the J end by 1 base, with 8 bases between. The CDR3 coding sequence is TGTGCCAGCTCACCAAGCCAGCGGAACACCGGGGAGCTGTTTTTT. Protein sequence: CASSPSQRNTGELFF.

Only a few counts were recorded for this clonotype. The V call is TRBV12-3 or TRBV12-4, the J call TRBJ2-2; no firm D call. The CDR3 is 13 amino acids. Trimming took 2 bases from V and 4 from J, leaving 5 bases between them. CDR3 residues: CASSLTGTGELFF. The CDR3 DNA sequence: TGTGCCAGCAGTTTAACGGGCACCGGGGAGCTGTTTTTT.

This clonotype was detected ten times or more. This chain uses TRBV27 with TRBJ2-1; D is perhaps TRBD1 or TRBD2 (5 bases each). Germline loops: CDR1 MNHEY, CDR2 SMNVEV (reference sequence). The V end was cut by 10 bases, the J end by 6 bases, with 16 bases between. The CDR3 is 13 residues long. The DNA of the CDR3 is TGTGCCACCTCCCTAGGGGACCGCAATGAGCAGTTCTTC. Protein product: CATSLGDRNEQFF.

In this sample, this clonotype turned up many times. This chain uses TRBV6-2 or TRBV6-3 with TRBJ1-6; D is unclear. CDR1 and CDR2 (germline): MNHEY, SVGEGT. This CDR3 spans 11 amino acids. V shed 8 bases and J shed 8 bases, with 7 bases lying between them. The CDR3 loop is CASSRDSPLHF. CDR3 DNA: TGTGCCAGCTCTCGGGATTCACCCCTCCACTTT.

This clonotype was observed a handful of times. The chain is built from TRBV10-2 and TRBJ2-1; TRBD1 is a possible D gene (6 bases). The CDR3 totals 15 residues. Between the trimmed V and J ends, which lost 3 bases and 2 bases, there was a span of 11 bases. Germline CDR1 WSHSY, CDR2 SAAADI. DNA of the CDR3: TGCGCCAGCAGTGAAGGAGGACAGCCCTACAATGAGCAGTTCTTC. It yields the protein CASSEGGQPYNEQFF.

Turning to this clonotype: One junction end does not reproduce the germline sequence, and a read error may be involved. The V call is TRBV6-1, the J call TRBJ1-6; D remains ambiguous. This CDR3 comprises 13 residues. Germline V gene lookup returns CDR1 MNHNS and CDR2 SASEGT. The CDR3 sequence is CASSEDANSPLHF. CDR3 nucleotides: TGCGCCAGCAGTGAGGACGCGAATTCACCCCTCCACTTT.

The chain couples TRBV18 to TRBJ1-2; possible D gene TRBD1, 5 bases. Trimming removed 3 bases from V and 2 bases from J, with 19 bases in between. The CDR3 consists of 17 residues. The germline V gene encodes CDR1 KGHSH and CDR2 LQKENI. CDR3: CASSPGRAENVNYGYTF. The CDR3 DNA reads TGTGCCAGCTCACCTGGCAGGGCCGAAAATGTAAACTATGGCTACACCTTC.

Ten or more counts support this clonotype. The rearrangement links TRBV25-1 to TRBJ1-1; the D is unclear. Per the germline V gene, CDR1 is MGHDK and CDR2 is SYGVNS. The CDR3 is 11 residues long. The V gene lost 9 bases and the J gene lost 1 base, with 6 bases spanning the gap. CDR3 in amino acids: CASRTNTEAFF. In DNA, the CDR3 is TGTGCCAGTCGGACGAACACTGAAGCTTTCTTT. The entire variable domain, with the rest obtained from reference TRBV25-1 and TRBJ1-1, is as follows: EADIYQTPRYLVIGTGKKITLECSQTMGHDKMYWYQQDPGMELHLIHYSYGVNSTEKGDLSSESTVSRIRTEHFPLTLESARPSHTSQYLCASRTNTEAFFGQGTRLTVV.

Points on this clonotype: A junction end diverges from the germline sequence, so it may reflect a read error. The V call is TRBV6-1, the J call TRBJ2-7; tentative D call: TRBD2 (6 bases). CDR1 MNHNS and CDR2 SASEGT come from the germline V gene. This CDR3 spans 13 amino acids. The CDR3 spells CASSEATQREQRF. In DNA form, the CDR3 reads TGTGCCAGCAGTGAAGCGACACAACGGGAGCAGCGCTTC.

J is TRBJ1-1 and V is TRBV29-1; D perhaps matches TRBD1 (6 bases). The CDR3 has 14 residues. The germline gives CDR1 SQVTM, CDR2 ANQGSEA. V gave up 3 bases and J gave up 4 bases, with 15 bases separating them. The CDR3 region has the DNA TGCAGCGTTGAGATCGGGGACAAGGGCACTGAAGCTTTCTTT. As protein: CSVEIGDKGTEAFF.

This clonotype has more than one count but fewer than ten. The genes are TRBV7-2 and TRBJ1-3; D not certain. Per the germline V gene, CDR1 is SGHTA and CDR2 is FQGNSA. The CDR3 length is 14 residues. The V and J ends lost 5 bases and 0 bases respectively, with 8 bases between them. CDR3 nucleotide sequence: TGTGCCAGCAGCCCCACAGTCTCTGGAAACACCATATATTTT. Translated: CASSPTVSGNTIYF. The whole variable domain, remainder taken from reference TRBV7-2 and TRBJ1-3, is GAGVSQSPSNKVTEKGKDVELRCDPISGHTALYWYRQSLGQGLEFLIYFQGNSAPDKSGLPSDRFSAERTGGSVSTLTIQRTQQEDSAVYLCASSPTVSGNTIYFGEGSWLTVV.

Notes on this clonotype: A much larger clone differs by one base, so this may be a read error. J is TRBJ2-7 and V is TRBV20-1; the match to TRBD1 covers 9 bases. This CDR3 is 16 amino acids long. CDR1 and CDR2 (germline): DFQATT, SNEGSKA (reference sequence). V was pared by 5 bases and J by 0 bases, with 11 bases of the junction left unmatched. The CDR3 DNA follows: TGCAGTGCTGCCTACCGGACAGGGGTCTTCTCCTACGAGCAGTACTTC. The encoded protein is CSAAYRTGVFSYEQYF.

This clonotype was found many times. The V call is TRBV15, the J call TRBJ2-5; the match to TRBD2 covers 9 bases. CDR1 is LNHNV and CDR2 is YYDKDF in the germline V gene (reference sequence). V was pared by 0 bases and J by 4 bases, with 6 bases of the junction left unmatched. CDR3 size: 16 residues. The CDR3 protein is CATSRDRAGGPETQYF. The CDR3 DNA reads TGTGCCACCAGCAGAGATCGAGCGGGAGGCCCAGAGACCCAGTACTTC.

The sample holds many counts of this clonotype. The chain recombines TRBV15 with TRBJ2-7, with 8 positions matching TRBD1. The V segment lost 5 bases and the J segment 7 bases; nucleotides outside the gene matches: 10. Germline CDR1 reads LNHNV; CDR2 reads YYDKDF (reference sequence). The CDR3 consists of 14 residues. CDR3 sequence reads: CATSRWTGSGEQYF. CDR3 sequence (DNA): TGTGCCACCAGCCGATGGACAGGGTCGGGTGAGCAGTACTTC.

Ten or more counts support this clonotype. The chain couples TRBV14 to TRBJ2-5; D tentatively reads TRBD1 or TRBD2 (5 bases each). This CDR3 contains 15 residues. V lost 2 bases and J lost 4, with 14 bases in between. Germline V gene lookup returns CDR1 SGHDN and CDR2 FVKESK. CDR3 DNA: TGTGCCAGCAGCCAACCAACAAGAGGGGCAGAGACCCAGTACTTC. It yields the protein CASSQPTRGAETQYF.

The table lists this clonotype with a few counts. This chain joins TRBV7-2 and TRBJ1-6; tentatively, D is TRBD1 (6 bases). Trimming removed 2 bases from V and 9 bases from J, with 14 bases in between. The CDR3 has 15 amino acids. Germline loops: CDR1 SGHTA, CDR2 FQGNSA. The CDR3 nucleotides read TGTGCCAGCAGCTTACAGGGGATGGTGGGTTCACCCCTCCACTTT. Protein sequence: CASSLQGMVGSPLHF.

Ten or more counts support this clonotype. The chain has TRBV2 and TRBJ1-1; D possibly corresponds to TRBD1 (5 bases). Germline V gene lookup returns CDR1 SNHLY and CDR2 FYNNEI. Deletions cut 7 bases from V and 4 bases from J, with 10 bases between. CDR3 length: 12 residues. The CDR3 here is CASTTQGTEAFF. CDR3 DNA: TGTGCCAGCACAACCCAGGGCACTGAAGCTTTCTTT.